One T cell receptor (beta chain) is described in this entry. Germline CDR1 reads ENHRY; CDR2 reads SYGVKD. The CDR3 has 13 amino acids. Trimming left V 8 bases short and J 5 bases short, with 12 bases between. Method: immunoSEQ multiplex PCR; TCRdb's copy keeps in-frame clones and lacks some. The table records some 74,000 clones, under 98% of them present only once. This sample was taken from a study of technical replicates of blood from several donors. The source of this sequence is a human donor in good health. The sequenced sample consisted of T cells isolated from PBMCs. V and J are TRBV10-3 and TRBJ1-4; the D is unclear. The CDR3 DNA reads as TGTGCCATCTTAGACTCCATGAATGAAAAACTGTTTTTT. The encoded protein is CAILDSMNEKLFF.